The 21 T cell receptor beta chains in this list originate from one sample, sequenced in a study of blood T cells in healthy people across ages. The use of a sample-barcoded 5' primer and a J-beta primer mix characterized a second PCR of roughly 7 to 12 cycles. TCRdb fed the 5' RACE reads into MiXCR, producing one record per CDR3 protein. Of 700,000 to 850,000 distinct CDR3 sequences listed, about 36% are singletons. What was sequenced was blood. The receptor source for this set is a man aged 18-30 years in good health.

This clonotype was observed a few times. The CDR3 sequence: CSANGGGAGIETQYF. The CDR3 bases are TGCAGTGCCAATGGTGGAGGGGCTGGTATAGAGACCCAGTACTTC. This chain joins TRBV20-1 and TRBJ2-4, with a tentative D call TRBD2 (6 bases). The assigned J gene may be wrong: the sequence end matches TRBJ2-5 better. The germline V gene has CDR1 DFQATT and CDR2 SNEGSKA (reference sequence). The CDR3 spans 15 residues.

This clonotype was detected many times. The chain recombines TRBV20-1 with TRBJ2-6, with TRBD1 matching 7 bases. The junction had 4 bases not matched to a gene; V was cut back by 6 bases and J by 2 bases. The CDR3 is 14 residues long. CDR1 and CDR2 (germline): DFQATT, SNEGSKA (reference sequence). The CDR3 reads CSARQGTGANVLTF. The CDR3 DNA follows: TGCAGTGCCAGACAGGGAACTGGGGCCAACGTCCTGACTTTC.

CDR3 nucleotide sequence: TGCAGCGTTGTACCGGGAGGACCCGACTATGGCTACACCTTC. It codes for CSVVPGGPDYGYTF. This chain uses TRBV29-1 with TRBJ1-2; the D is unclear. CDR1 and CDR2 (germline): SQVTM, ANQGSEA. Trimming stripped 4 bases from V and 3 bases from J, with 15 bases between. The CDR3 is 14 residues long.

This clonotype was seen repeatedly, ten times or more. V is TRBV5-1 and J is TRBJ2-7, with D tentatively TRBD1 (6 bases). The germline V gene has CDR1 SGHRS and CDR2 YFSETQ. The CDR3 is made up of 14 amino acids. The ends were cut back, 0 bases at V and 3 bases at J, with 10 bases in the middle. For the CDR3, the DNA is TGCGCCAGCAGCTTGGAAGGACAGAACTACGAGCAGTACTTC. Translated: CASSLEGQNYEQYF.

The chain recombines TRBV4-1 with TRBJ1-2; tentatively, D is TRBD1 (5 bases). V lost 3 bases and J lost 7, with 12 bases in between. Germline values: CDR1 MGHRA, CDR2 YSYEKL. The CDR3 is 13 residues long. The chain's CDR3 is CASSQTTGGGYTF. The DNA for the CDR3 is TGCGCCAGCAGCCAGACAACCGGGGGTGGCTACACCTTC.

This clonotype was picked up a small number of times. In nucleotides, the CDR3 is TGCAGTGCTGGGGAGGGGGGCAGTCACTACAATGAGCAGTACTTC. It codes for CSAGEGGSHYNEQYF. This rearrangement joins TRBV20-1 to TRBJ2-5, with a tentative D call TRBD2 (7 bases). The CDR3 covers 15 residues. Per germline, CDR1 DFQATT and CDR2 SNEGSKA (reference sequence). Trimming shortened V by 5 bases and J by 11 bases, and 27 bases separated the two germline ends.

The CDR3 DNA reads as TGTGCCAGCAGGCGGGGGGGCCGAACAGATACGCAGTATTTT. Its translation: CASRRGGRTDTQYF. The chain has TRBV5-6 and TRBJ2-3, with TRBD2 identical over 9 bases. Germline CDR1 SGHDT, CDR2 YYEEEE. With 5 bases clipped from V and 3 bases from J, the junction kept 4 bases outside the gene matches. This CDR3 region has 14 residues.

The chain's CDR3 is CATSRDYGEKEKLFF. The CDR3 bases are TGTGCCACCAGCAGAGATTACGGCGAGAAGGAAAAACTGTTTTTT. The rearrangement uses TRBV15 and TRBJ1-4, with unresolved D. V was pared by 0 bases and J by 8 bases, with 13 bases between. CDR1 and CDR2 from the germline V gene are LNHNV and YYDKDF (reference sequence). The CDR3 spans 15 residues.

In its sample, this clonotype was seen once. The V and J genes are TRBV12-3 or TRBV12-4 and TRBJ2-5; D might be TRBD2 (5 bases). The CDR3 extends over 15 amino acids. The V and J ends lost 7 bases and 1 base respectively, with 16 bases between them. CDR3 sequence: CASNQRGLLQETQYF. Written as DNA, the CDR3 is TGTGCCAGCAACCAAAGAGGACTTCTCCAAGAGACCCAGTACTTC.

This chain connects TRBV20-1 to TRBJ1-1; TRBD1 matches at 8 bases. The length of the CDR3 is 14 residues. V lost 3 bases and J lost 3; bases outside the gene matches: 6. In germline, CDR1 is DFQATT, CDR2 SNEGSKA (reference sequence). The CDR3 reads CSASPMTGDTEAFF. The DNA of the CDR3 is TGCAGTGCTAGTCCAATGACAGGGGACACTGAAGCTTTCTTT.

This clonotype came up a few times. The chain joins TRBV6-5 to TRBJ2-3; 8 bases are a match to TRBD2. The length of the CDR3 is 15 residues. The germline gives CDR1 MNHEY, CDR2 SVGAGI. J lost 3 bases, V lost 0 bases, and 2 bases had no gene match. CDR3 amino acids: CASSYSGTRTDTQYF. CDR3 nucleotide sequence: TGTGCCAGCAGTTACTCGGGGACTAGGACAGATACGCAGTATTTT.

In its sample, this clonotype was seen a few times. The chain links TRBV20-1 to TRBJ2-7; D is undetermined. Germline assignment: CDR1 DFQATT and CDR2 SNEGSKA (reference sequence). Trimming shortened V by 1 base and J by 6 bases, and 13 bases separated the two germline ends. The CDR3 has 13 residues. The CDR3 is CSARVPELGEQYF. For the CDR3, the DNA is TGCAGTGCTAGAGTTCCCGAACTGGGCGAGCAGTACTTC.

The CDR3, as DNA: TGTGCCAGCAAAGGGGGCGACACTGAAGCTTTCTTT. The encoded protein is CASKGGDTEAFF. The V gene is TRBV27, the J gene TRBJ1-1; 7 bases fit TRBD1. CDR1 is MNHEY and CDR2 is SMNVEV in the germline V gene (reference sequence). The CDR3 length is 12 residues. Germline trimming cut 7 bases from V and 3 bases from J; bases unmatched to any gene: 2.

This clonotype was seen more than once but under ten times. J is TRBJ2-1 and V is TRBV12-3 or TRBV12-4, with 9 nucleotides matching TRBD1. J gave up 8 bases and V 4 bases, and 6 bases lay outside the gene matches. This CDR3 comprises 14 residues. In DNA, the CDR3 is TGTGCCAGCAGTTGGACAGGGGAGGTAGATGAGCAGTTCTTC. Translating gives CASSWTGEVDEQFF.

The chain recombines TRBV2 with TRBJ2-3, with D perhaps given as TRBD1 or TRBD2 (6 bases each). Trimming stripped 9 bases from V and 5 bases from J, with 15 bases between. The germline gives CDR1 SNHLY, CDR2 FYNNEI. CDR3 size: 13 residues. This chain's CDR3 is CASSRGQEDTQYF. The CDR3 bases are TGTGCCAGTTCCCGGGGGCAGGAAGATACGCAGTATTTT. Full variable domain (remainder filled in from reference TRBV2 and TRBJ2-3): EPEVTQTPSHQVTQMGQEVILRCVPISNHLYFYWYRQILGQKVEFLVSFYNNEISEKSEIFDDQFSVERPDGSNFTLKIRSTKLEDSAMYFCASSRGQEDTQYFGPGTRLTVL.

CDR3 region: CASSVLGSDTQYF. The CDR3 nucleotides are TGTGCCAGCAGCGTACTGGGGTCAGATACGCAGTATTTT. The chain uses TRBV9 and TRBJ2-3, with D unresolved. Trimming pared 1 base from V and 4 bases from J, leaving 7 bases between. The germline CDR1 and CDR2 sequences are SGDLS and YYNGEE. CDR3 size: 13 residues.

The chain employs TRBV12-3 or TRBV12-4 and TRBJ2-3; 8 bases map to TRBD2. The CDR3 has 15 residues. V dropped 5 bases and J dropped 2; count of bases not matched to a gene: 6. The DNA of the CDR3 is TGTGCCAGCAGTCCGGGACTAGGGGACACAGATACGCAGTATTTT. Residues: CASSPGLGDTDTQYF.

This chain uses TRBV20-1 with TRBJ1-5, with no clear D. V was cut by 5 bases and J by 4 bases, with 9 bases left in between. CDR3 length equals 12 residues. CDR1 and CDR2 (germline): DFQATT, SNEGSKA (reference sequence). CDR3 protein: CSADNRNQPQHF. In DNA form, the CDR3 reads TGCAGTGCTGATAACCGAAATCAGCCCCAGCATTTT.

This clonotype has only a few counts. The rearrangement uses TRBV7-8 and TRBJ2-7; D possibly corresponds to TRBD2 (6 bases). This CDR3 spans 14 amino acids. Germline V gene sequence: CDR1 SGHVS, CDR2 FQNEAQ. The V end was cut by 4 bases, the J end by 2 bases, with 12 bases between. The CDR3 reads CASSSLGTAYEQYF. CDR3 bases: TGTGCCAGCAGCTCCCTCGGGACTGCCTACGAGCAGTACTTC. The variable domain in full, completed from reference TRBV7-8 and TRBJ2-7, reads GAGVSQSPRYKVAKRGQDVALRCDPISGHVSLFWYQQALGQGPEFLTYFQNEAQLDKSGLPSDRFFAERPEGSVSTLKIQRTQQEDSAVYLCASSSLGTAYEQYFGPGTRLTVT.

For the CDR3, the DNA is TGTGCCAGCAGCTTCGACCGTCAGATGGGGGGCAGCTACAATGAGCAGTTCTTC. Its translation is CASSFDRQMGGSYNEQFF. J is TRBJ2-1 and V is TRBV7-2; D is perhaps TRBD1 or TRBD2 (6 bases each). The CDR3 consists of 18 residues. With 3 bases removed from V and 3 bases from J, the gap between germline ends came to 21 bases. The germline V gene has CDR1 SGHTA and CDR2 FQGNSA.

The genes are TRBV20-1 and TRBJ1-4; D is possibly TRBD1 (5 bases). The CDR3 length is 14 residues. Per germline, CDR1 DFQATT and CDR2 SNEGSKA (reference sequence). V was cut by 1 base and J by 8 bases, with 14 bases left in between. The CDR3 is CSARVGGGGEKLFF. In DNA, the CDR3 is TGCAGTGCTAGAGTTGGCGGCGGGGGAGAAAAACTGTTTTTT.